Described below is a single T cell receptor (beta chain) sequence and its context. The antigen remains unidentified. The PCR ran on 60 Vbeta and 13 Jbeta primers. Some clones are missing from TCRdb's copy, which holds only in-frame ones; the method was immunoSEQ multiplex PCR. The sample includes about 160,000 clones, roughly 85% seen only once; the top ten take under 1.5%. This entry comes from a study of cytomegalovirus exposure and HLA in healthy donors. This CDR3 is 15 amino acids long. The V segment lost 4 bases and the J segment 2 bases; nucleotides outside the gene matches: 6. Germline V gives CDR1 SGDLS, CDR2 YYNGEE. Whole-study findings and limits: A missense variant in DCLRE1C was later tied to TCR beta V- and J-gene trimming.

Material for sequencing was PBMCs. This TCR derives from a young man in good health and CMV-seronegative. The chain uses TRBV9 and TRBJ2-5, with TRBD2 matching 9 bases. DNA for the CDR3: TGTGCCAGCAGCCCCCTAGCGGGAAGACAAGAGACCCAGTACTTC. Translated: CASSPLAGRQETQYF.